These T cell receptor beta chains were read from a single sample in a study of blood T cell repertoires in COVID-19. TCRdb keeps only in-frame clones here, not all; method: immunoSEQ multiplex PCR. The top ten clones hold approximately 2.6% of a sample with 250,000 or so clones, about nine tenths of them seen once. The sequencing input was PBMCs or T cells enriched from blood (not recorded which). The receptors come from a young woman who had recovered from COVID-19. Each CDR3 is given without its conserved first and last residue. D genes are given only for firm matches.

TRBD2 TRBV6-2/TRBV6-3 ASSQLAGYGELF
. TRBV3-1/TRBV3-2 ASSQYRELVDTQY
TRBD1 TRBV28 ASSVQGWSIQY
TRBD2 TRBV7-2 ASSPTRTSGGGGTQY
. TRBV7-9 ASSRALATDTQY
TRBD2 TRBV27 ASSLFSGSNTGELF
. TRBV5-1 ASSLEQTQY
TRBD2 TRBV6-5 ASSQGTRVNEQY
. TRBV2 ASSELLRGGWVLYNEQF
. TRBV14 ASSQDRGYYGYT
. TRBV4-1 ASSQALTGVAYEQY
TRBD2 TRBV11-3 ASSRLAGAYTGELF
TRBD2 TRBV9 ASSVAPAGGYEQY
. TRBV10-2 ASSELGSAEAF
TRBD2 TRBV19 ASSIRGGATDTQY
TRBD1 TRBV5-1 ASSLSGTANTGELF
TRBD1 TRBV11-3 ASSLGTGTGGKAF
. TRBV9 ASSPSTDTQY
TRBD2 TRBV5-6 ASSETGTSGYNEQF
. TRBV27 ASSSLLRGFRDEQY
. TRBV11-3 ASSLRMNTEAF
. TRBV6-5 ASSYSLPSLANVLT
TRBD1 TRBV5-8 ASSSGQGPSTDTQY
. TRBV7-2 ASSLARANSRRETQY
TRBD1 TRBV6-6 ASSLRQGYEQY
TRBD2 TRBV4-2 ASSQETSGSRVSDEQF
. TRBV30 AWSGGVNIQY